A selection of T cell receptor beta chains follows, all from one sample in a study of cytomegalovirus exposure and HLA in healthy donors. Assay used: immunoSEQ multiplex PCR; TCRdb lists only in-frame clones, some missing. Found here are tens of thousands of clones; the top ten clones hold less than 4%. The source material was PBMCs. All receptors derive from a woman aged 18 to 35 in good health and CMV-seronegative. Both conserved end residues are trimmed from each CDR3.

V gene	J gene	CDR3 protein
TRBV6-1	TRBJ1-1	ASIKTRHMNTEAF
TRBV5-4	TRBJ2-7	ASRLGREGEQY
TRBV29-1	TRBJ2-1	SVGQAGDNEQF
TRBV19	TRBJ2-1	ASSRTQRITGNEQF
TRBV6-1	TRBJ2-2	ASRRSGENTGELF
TRBV19	TRBJ1-2	ASSISREANYGYT
TRBV6-5	TRBJ2-7	ASSYSPRVQGEQY
TRBV18	TRBJ1-1	ASSPSNTEAF
TRBV7-9	TRBJ1-2	ASSFGSQGDGYT
TRBV25-1	TRBJ2-7	ASTAQGKEQY
TRBV6-5	TRBJ1-5	ASSTDRISNQPQH
TRBV14	TRBJ1-2	ASSEGLNYGYT
TRBV29-1	TRBJ1-5	SVAGQGTNQPQH
TRBV9	TRBJ2-3	ASSVVPAGSTDTQY
TRBV5-6	TRBJ1-2	ASSLGGGYGYT
TRBV5-6	TRBJ1-4	ASSLDGRGSSNEKLF
TRBV30	TRBJ1-1	AWSAGGTGGYQDF
TRBV9	TRBJ2-2	ASSAGTSAPGELF
TRBV11-3	TRBJ2-7	ASSALQANAYEQY
TRBV4-2	TRBJ2-5	ASSQGTSGRETQY
TRBV15	TRBJ2-7	ATSRALGQHEQY
TRBV9	TRBJ2-1	ASSVTQGTEQF
TRBV19	TRBJ1-2	ASRVVSDYGYT
TRBV6-1	TRBJ2-3	ATLGLAGVSDTQY
TRBV27	TRBJ1-2	ASSLEGRGYGYT
TRBV9	TRBJ1-1	ASSGLDRGLATEAF
TRBV5-4	TRBJ1-2	ASSLEGDRSNYGYT
TRBV9	TRBJ1-2	ASSVAGRDGYT
TRBV4-1	TRBJ1-1	ASSLWDRGNTEAF
TRBV30	TRBJ1-2	AWSSTNYGYT
TRBV29-1	TRBJ1-2	SVVFRGSRQGANYGYT
TRBV19	TRBJ1-2	ASSMQGASDYGYT
TRBV18	TRBJ1-1	ASSPPLNTEAF
TRBV30	TRBJ1-5	AWSDAPGFNQPQH
TRBV11-2	TRBJ2-3	ASSLGASGSTDTQY
TRBV6-5	TRBJ1-6	ASRSRQGTNSPLH
TRBV7-3	TRBJ1-1	ASSLTTDTEAF
TRBV7-2	TRBJ1-6	ASSLPTGGSPLH
TRBV5-1	TRBJ1-1	ASSFTGGAGTEAF
TRBV29-1	TRBJ1-2	SVDSGFGYT
TRBV11-2	TRBJ1-1	ASSLAWGGDEAF
TRBV5-4	TRBJ1-1	ASSLTGNTEAF
TRBV7-6	TRBJ2-1	ASSPRTSGAYNEQF
TRBV30	TRBJ1-2	AWSVGGKYGYT
TRBV29-1	TRBJ2-7	SVLSGTRTYEQY
TRBV30	TRBJ1-2	AWRRGGEDYGYT
TRBV5-6	TRBJ2-7	ASSGWGLAGGEQY
TRBV5-1	TRBJ1-3	ASSGQGSGNTIY
TRBV7-2	TRBJ2-7	ASSLGRFEQY
TRBV29-1	TRBJ1-2	SVENARGRGYT
TRBV7-9	TRBJ1-1	ASSLVPQNTEAF
TRBV30	TRBJ2-1	AWSVGAGGEQF
TRBV5-6	TRBJ2-7	ASSPSRAGGGLEQY